This record looks at one TCR beta chain sequence and its context. Antigen: not known. In the PCR, 60 Vbeta and 13 Jbeta primers were used. The protocol was immunoSEQ multiplex PCR, while the TCRdb copy is restricted to in-frame clones and leaves out a portion. This table holds under 150,000 clones, around 76% found once. This sample was included in a study of cytomegalovirus exposure and HLA in healthy donors. The germline V gene has CDR1 WSHSY and CDR2 SAAADI. Trimming took 5 bases from V and 4 from J; bases not matched to a gene: 5. The CDR3 consists of 14 residues. Overall study results and limits: Per a prior analysis, the majority of TCR beta V segments were productive roughly 90% or roughly 30% of the time.

The chain couples TRBV10-2 to TRBJ2-7; 10 nucleotides line up with TRBD1. The specimen was PBMCs. This TCR was sampled from a male donor in good health and CMV-seronegative. CDR3 amino acids: CASSIRTGGYEQYF. As DNA, the CDR3 is TGCGCCAGCAGTATAAGGACAGGGGGATACGAGCAGTACTTC.